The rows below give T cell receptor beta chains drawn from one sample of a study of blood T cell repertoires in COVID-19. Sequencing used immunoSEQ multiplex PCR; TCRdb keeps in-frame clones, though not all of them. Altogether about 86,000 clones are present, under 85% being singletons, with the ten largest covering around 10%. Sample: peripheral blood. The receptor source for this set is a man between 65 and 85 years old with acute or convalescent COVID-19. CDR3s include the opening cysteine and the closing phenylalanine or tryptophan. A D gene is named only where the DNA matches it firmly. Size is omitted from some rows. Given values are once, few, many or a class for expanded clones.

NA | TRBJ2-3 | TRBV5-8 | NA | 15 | TGTGCCAGCAGCCGCGGGGACAGTAGCACAGATACGCAGTATTTT | CASSRGDSSTDTQYF
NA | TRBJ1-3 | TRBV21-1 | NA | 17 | TGTGCCAGCAGCAAAAAGCCTCGCGGGGGCTCTGGAAACACCATATATTTT | CASSKKPRGGSGNTIYF
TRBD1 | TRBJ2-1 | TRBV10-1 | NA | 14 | TGCGCCAGCAGATCCGGGACAGGATCCAATGAGCAGTTCTTC | CASRSGTGSNEQFF
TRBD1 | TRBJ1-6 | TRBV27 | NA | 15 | TGTGCCAGCAGCTTAATCGGGACAGGGAGGTCACCCCTCCACTTT | CASSLIGTGRSPLHF
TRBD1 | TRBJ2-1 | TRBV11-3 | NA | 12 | TGTGCCAGCAGCAACAGGGGAAGGGATAAGTTCTTC | CASSNRGRDKFF
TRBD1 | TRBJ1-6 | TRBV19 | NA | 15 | TGTGCCAGTAGTATCCAGGGGACAGGGGCTTCACCCCTCCACTTT | CASSIQGTGASPLHF
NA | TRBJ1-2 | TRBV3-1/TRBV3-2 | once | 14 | TGTGCCAGCAGCCAACGTCCCGGGGTGAACGGCTACACCTTC | CASSQRPGVNGYTF
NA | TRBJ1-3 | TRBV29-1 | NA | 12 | TGCAGCGTGGGGACTCCTGGAAACACCATATATTTT | CSVGTPGNTIYF
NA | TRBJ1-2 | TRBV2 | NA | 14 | TGTGCCAGCAACCCGGGCAGGGGAGTGGAGGGCTACACCTTC | CASNPGRGVEGYTF
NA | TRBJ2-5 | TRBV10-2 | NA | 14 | TGCGCCAGCAGTAAGTCCAGGGAACAAGAGACCCAGTACTTC | CASSKSREQETQYF
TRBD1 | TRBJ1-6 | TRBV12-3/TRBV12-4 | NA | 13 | TGTGCCTCCGGGACAGGGTGGGGTTCACCCCTCCACTTT | CASGTGWGSPLHF
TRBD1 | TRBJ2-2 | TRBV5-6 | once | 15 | TGTGCCAGCAGCTTCGGGACAGGGGTTATCGGGGAGCTGTTTTTT | CASSFGTGVIGELFF
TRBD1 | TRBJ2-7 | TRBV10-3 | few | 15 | TGTGCCATCAGTGAGTCGGGACAGGGGTCCTACGAGCAGTACTTC | CAISESGQGSYEQYF
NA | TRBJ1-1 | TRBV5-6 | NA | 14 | TGTGCCAGCAGCTTTTCAGTTTTGAACACTGAAGCTTTCTTT | CASSFSVLNTEAFF
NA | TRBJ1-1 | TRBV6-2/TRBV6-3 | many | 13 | TGTGCCAGCAGTTACTCGAGGGGGTCTGAAGCTTTCTTT | CASSYSRGSEAFF
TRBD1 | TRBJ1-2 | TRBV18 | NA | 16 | TGTGCCAGCTCACCCACTCCGGGACAGCGGGCTGGGGGCTACACCTTC | CASSPTPGQRAGGYTF
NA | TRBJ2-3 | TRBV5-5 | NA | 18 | TGTGCCAGCAGCCTCCTTGTTGGGGGGAACTTATACACAGATACGCAGTATTTT | CASSLLVGGNLYTDTQYF
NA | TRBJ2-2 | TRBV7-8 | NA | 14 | TGTGCCAGCCCCCGGGATTCGGACACCGGGGAGCTGTTTTTT | CASPRDSDTGELFF
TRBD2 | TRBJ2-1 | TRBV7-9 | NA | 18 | TGTGCCAGCAGCTTAGTGGGACTAGCGGGGGCTTCCCACAATGAGCAGTTCTTC | CASSLVGLAGASHNEQFF
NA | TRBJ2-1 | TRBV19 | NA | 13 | TGTGCCAGTAGTAAGAGCGGGCGCAATGAGCAGTTCTTC | CASSKSGRNEQFF
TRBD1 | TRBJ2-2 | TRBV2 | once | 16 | TGTGCCAGCAGTGCCCGGGACAGCCCGAACACCGGGGAGCTGTTTTTT | CASSARDSPNTGELFF
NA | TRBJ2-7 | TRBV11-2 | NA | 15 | TGTGCCAGCAGCTCAATTACGACAGGTTCGGACGAGCAGTACTTC | CASSSITTGSDEQYF
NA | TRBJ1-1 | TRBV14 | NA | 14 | TGTGCCAGCAGCCCGATTGGGCCGAACACTGAAGCTTTCTTT | CASSPIGPNTEAFF
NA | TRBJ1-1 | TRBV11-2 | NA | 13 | TGTGCCAGCAGAGTTTGGGGGGACACTGAAGCTTTCTTT | CASRVWGDTEAFF
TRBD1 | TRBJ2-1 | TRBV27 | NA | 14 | TGTGCCAGCAGGCCAGGGGGCGCAGGGAATGAGCAGTTCTTC | CASRPGGAGNEQFF
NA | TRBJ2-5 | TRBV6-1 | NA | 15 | TGTGCCAGCAGTGAGGCAGGGTCTGGTTCGGAGACCCAGTACTTC | CASSEAGSGSETQYF
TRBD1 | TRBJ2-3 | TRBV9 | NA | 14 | TGTGCCAGCAGCTTCAGACAGGGGCAGAATACGCAGTATTTT | CASSFRQGQNTQYF
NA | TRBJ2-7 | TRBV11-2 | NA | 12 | TGTGCCAGCAGTCACAGGAGCTACGAGCAGTACTTC | CASSHRSYEQYF
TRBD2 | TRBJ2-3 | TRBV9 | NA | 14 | TGTGCCAGCAGCGTAGCGGGGGGGTCAGATACGCAGTATTTT | CASSVAGGSDTQYF
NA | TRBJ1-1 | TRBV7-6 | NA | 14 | TGTGCCAGCAGCTTAGGGGGCCCTGAGACTGAAGCTTTCTTT | CASSLGGPETEAFF
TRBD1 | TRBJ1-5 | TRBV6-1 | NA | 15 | TGTGCCAGCAGTGAAGAGGGACAGGGTGGACAGCCCCAGCATTTT | CASSEEGQGGQPQHF
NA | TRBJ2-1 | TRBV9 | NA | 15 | TGTGCCAGCAGCTCCCCGTTTGGGGCTAACAATGAGCAGTTCTTC | CASSSPFGANNEQFF
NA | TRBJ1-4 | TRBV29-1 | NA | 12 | TGCAGCGTTGGGGACGGAGGGGAAAAACTGTTTTTT | CSVGDGGEKLFF
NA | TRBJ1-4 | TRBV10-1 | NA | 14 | TGCGCCAGCAGTGTGGGGCAGGTAAGGGAAAAACTGTTTTTT | CASSVGQVREKLFF
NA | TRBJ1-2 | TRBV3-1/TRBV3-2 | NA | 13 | TGTGCCAGCAGCCACCGTCGGGGGTATGGCTACACCTTC | CASSHRRGYGYTF
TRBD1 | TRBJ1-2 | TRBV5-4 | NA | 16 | TGTGCCAGCAGCCCACGGACAGGGATTTCTAACTATGGCTACACCTTC | CASSPRTGISNYGYTF
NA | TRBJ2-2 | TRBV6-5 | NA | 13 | TGTGCCAGCAGCTGGACTCCTACCGGGGAGCTGTTTTTT | CASSWTPTGELFF
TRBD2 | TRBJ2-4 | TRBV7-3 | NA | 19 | TGTGCCAGCAGCTACGTGGCGCGGGGGGGGTTTGGAACCAAAAACATTCAGTACTTC | CASSYVARGGFGTKNIQYF
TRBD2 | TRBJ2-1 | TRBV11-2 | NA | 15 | TGTGCCAGCAGTTGGGGGACTAGCTTCTACAATGAGCAGTTCTTC | CASSWGTSFYNEQFF
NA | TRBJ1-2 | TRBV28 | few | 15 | TGTGCCAGCAGACCGCAGTTTGGACAACTCTATGGCTACACCTTC | CASRPQFGQLYGYTF